The source of this TCR beta chain is a study of human thymus T cells. Surgeons resected thymus tissue during corrective heart surgery. Those donating were healthy Finnish infants in corrective surgery for congenital heart defects. The assay was immunoSEQ multiplex PCR, and TCRdb's table has in-frame clones only and misses some. The sample has roughly 120,000 clones, 90% to 95% seen once. General study results and limits: In unrelated individuals, thymic repertoires overlapped highly, according to related research. Thymic and blood repertoires showed apparently biased V and J gene usage.

V lost 3 bases, J lost 0 bases, and 11 bases lay in between. The length of the CDR3 is 16 residues. Germline V gene data show CDR1 as LGHNA and CDR2 as YSLEER. A remark on this clone: Its matching antigen is unknown.

The sequence came from a boy in the first two years of life with a congenital heart defect but otherwise immunologically healthy. Sequences were obtained from thymus tissue. The chain joins TRBV4-3 to TRBJ2-2; perhaps TRBD1 as D (6 bases). CDR3 in amino acids: CASSQGKGANTGELFF. CDR3 in DNA: TGCGCCAGCAGCCAGGGAAAGGGGGCGAACACCGGGGAGCTGTTTTTT.